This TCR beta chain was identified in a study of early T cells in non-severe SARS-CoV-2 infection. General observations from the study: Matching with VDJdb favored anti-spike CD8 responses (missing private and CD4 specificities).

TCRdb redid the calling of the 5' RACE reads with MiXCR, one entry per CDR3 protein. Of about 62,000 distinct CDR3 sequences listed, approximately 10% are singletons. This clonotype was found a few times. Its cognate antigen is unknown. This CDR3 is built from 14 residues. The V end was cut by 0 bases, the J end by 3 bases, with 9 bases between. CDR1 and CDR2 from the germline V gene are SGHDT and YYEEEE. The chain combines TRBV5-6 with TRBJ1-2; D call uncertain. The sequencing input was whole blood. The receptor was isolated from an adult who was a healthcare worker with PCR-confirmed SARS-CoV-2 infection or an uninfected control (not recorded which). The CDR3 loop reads CASSLGTEYYGYTF. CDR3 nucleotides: TGTGCCAGCAGCTTGGGCACCGAATACTATGGCTACACCTTC.